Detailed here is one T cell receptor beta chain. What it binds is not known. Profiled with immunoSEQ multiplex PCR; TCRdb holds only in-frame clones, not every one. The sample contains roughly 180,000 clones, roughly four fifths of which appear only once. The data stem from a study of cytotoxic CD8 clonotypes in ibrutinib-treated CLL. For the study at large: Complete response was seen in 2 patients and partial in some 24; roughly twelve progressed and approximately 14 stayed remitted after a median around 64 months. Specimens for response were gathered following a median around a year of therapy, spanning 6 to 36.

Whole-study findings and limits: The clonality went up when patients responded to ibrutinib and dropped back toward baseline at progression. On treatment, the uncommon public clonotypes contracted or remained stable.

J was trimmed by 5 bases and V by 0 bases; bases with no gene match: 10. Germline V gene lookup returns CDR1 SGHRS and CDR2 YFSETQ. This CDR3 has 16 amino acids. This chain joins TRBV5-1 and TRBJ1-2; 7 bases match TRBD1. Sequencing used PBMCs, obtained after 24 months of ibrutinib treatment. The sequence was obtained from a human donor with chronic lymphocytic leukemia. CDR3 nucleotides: TGCGCCAGCAGCTTGGCCGACAGGGTTTCCCCTTATGGCTACACCTTC. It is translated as CASSLADRVSPYGYTF.